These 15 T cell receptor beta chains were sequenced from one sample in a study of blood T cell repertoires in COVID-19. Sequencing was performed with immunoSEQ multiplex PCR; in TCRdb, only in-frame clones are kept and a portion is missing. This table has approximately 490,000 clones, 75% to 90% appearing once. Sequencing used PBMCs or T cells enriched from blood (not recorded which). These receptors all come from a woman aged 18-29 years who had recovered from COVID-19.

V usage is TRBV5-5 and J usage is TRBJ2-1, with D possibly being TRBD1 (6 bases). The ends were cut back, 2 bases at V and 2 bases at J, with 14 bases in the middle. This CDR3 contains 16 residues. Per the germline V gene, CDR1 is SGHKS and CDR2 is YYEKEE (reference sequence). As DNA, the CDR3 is TGTGCCAGCAGCTTTACGAGGGGGACGACCTACAATGAGCAGTTCTTC. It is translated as CASSFTRGTTYNEQFF.

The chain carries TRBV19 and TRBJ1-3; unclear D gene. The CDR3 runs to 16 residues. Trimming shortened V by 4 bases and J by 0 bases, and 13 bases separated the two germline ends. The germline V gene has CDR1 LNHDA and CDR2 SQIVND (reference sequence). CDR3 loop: CASSNLGGFSGNTIYF. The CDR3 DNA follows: TGTGCCAGTAGTAATTTAGGAGGCTTCTCTGGAAACACCATATATTTT.

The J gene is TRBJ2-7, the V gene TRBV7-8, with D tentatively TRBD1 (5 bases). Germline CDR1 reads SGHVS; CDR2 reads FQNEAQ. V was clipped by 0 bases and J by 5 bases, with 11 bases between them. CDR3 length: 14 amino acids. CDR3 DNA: TGTGCCAGCAGCTTAGCCAGGGTGTACCACGAGCAGTACTTC. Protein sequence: CASSLARVYHEQYF.

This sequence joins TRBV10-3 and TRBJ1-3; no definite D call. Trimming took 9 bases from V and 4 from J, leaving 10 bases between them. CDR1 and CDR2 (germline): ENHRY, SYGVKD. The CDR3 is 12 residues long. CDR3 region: CAITPGGNTIYF. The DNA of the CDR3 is TGTGCCATAACACCGGGGGGAAACACCATATATTTT.

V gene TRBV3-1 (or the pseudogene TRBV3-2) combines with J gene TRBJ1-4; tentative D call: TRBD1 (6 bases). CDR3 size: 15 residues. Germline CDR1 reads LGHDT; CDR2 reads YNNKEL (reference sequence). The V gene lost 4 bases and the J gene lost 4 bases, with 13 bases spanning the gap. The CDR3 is CASSRQTGGNEKLFF. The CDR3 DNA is TGTGCCAGCAGCCGTCAGACAGGAGGTAATGAAAAACTGTTTTTT.

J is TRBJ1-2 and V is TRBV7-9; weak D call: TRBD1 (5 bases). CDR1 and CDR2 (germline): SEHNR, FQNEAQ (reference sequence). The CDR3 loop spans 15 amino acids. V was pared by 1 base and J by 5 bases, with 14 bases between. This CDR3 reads CASSLGGDHPYGYTF. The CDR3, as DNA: TGTGCCAGCAGCTTAGGGGGGGACCACCCTTATGGCTACACCTTC.

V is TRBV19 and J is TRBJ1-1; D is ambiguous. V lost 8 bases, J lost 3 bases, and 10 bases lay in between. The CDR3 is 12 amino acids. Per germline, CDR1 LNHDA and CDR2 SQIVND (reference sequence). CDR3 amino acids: CASGLRDTEAFF. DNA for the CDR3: TGTGCCAGTGGTTTAAGAGACACTGAAGCTTTCTTT. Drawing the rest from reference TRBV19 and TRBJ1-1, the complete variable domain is DGGITQSPKYLFRKEGQNVTLSCEQNLNHDAMYWYRQDPGQGLRLIYYSQIVNDFQKGDIAEGYSVSREKKESFPLTVTSAQKNPTAFYLCASGLRDTEAFFGQGTRLTVV.

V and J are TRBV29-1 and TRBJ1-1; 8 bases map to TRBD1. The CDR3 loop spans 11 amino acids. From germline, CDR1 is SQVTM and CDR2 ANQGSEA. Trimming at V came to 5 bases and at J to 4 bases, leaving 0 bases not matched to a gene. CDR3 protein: CSVTGGTEAFF. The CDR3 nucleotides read TGCAGCGTTACAGGGGGCACTGAAGCTTTCTTT.

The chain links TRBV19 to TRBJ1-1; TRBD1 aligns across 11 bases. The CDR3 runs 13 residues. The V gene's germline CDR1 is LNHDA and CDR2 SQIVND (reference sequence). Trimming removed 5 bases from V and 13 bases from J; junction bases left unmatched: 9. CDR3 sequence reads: CASSPRTGGYGFF. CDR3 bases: TGTGCCAGTAGTCCCCGGACAGGGGGCTATGGTTTCTTT.

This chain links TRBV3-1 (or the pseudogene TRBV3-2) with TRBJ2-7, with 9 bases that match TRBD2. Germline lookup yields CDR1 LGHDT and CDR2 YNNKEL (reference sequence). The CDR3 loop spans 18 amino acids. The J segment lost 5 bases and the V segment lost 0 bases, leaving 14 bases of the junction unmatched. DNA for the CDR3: TGTGCCAGCAGCCAAGATCGGGGCCAAGCGGGGGGCAGGAACGAGCAGTACTTC. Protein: CASSQDRGQAGGRNEQYF.

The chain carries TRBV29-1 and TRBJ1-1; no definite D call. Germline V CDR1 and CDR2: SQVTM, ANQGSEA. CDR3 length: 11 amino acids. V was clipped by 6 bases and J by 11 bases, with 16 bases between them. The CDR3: CSVMRILEAFF. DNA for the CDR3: TGCAGCGTGATGAGGATCCTTGAGGCTTTCTTT. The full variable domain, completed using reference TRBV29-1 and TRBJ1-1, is SAVISQKPSRDICQRGTSLTIQCQVDSQVTMMFWYRQQPGQSLTLIATANQGSEATYESGFVIDKFPISRPNLTFSTLTVSNMSPEDSSIYLCSVMRILEAFFGQGTRLTVV.

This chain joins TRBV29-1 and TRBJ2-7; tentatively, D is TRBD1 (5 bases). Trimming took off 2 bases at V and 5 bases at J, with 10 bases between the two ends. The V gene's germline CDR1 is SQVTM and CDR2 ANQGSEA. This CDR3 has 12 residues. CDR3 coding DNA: TGCAGCGTTGAACCTGAAGGGGACGAGCAGTACTTC. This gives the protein CSVEPEGDEQYF.

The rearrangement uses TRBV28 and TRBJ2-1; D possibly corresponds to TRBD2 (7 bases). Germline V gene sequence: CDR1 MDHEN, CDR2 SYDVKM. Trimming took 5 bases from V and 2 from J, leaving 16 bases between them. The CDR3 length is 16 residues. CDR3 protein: CASSPLGGATYNEQFF. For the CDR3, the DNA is TGTGCCAGCAGTCCTTTGGGGGGGGCCACCTACAATGAGCAGTTCTTC.

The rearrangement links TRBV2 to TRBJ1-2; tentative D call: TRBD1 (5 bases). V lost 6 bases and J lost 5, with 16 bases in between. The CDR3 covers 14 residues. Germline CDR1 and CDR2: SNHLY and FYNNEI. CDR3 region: CASSLWTGTYGYTF. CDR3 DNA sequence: TGTGCCAGCAGCCTATGGACCGGGACTTATGGCTACACCTTC. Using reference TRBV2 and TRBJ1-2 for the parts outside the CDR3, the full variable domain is EPEVTQTPSHQVTQMGQEVILRCVPISNHLYFYWYRQILGQKVEFLVSFYNNEISEKSEIFDDQFSVERPDGSNFTLKIRSTKLEDSAMYFCASSLWTGTYGYTFGSGTRLTVV.

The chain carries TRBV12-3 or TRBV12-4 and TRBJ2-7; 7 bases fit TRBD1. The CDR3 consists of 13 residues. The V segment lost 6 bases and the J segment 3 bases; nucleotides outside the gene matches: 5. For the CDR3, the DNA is TGTGCCAGCAGCCCGACAGGGATCTACGAGCAGTACTTC. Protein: CASSPTGIYEQYF.